This record covers a single T cell receptor beta chain. What it binds is not known. Relative to the germline gene, one junction end is altered; a read error may explain this. The sample belongs to a study of metastatic and nonmetastatic thyroid tumors. Whole-study context: Repertoires of blood and of tissue (tumor or nodule) from malignant and benign thyroid patients were compared.

TCRdb called clones again from the PCR reads with MiXCR. The data contain roughly 19,000 clones, approximately 25% of them singletons. General observations from the study: The study reportedly found significantly higher TCR beta diversity in malignant thyroid tumors than benign nodules, in blood and tumor.

Germline V gives CDR1 LNHDA, CDR2 SQIVND (reference sequence). This CDR3 region has 13 residues. Thyroid surgery was performed in patients who had received no treatment beforehand. The chain employs TRBV19 and TRBJ2-2; D uncertain. The receptor's source is a female donor with papillary thyroid cancer or a benign thyroid nodule (not recorded which). Some clones in this sample may be carry-over from other donors' samples. The sequencing input was tumor tissue. The chain's CDR3 is CVSSISAIRELFF. The CDR3 DNA reads TGTGTCAGTAGTATCTCGGCCATCCGGGAGCTGTTTTTT. Full variable domain (remainder filled in from reference TRBV19 and TRBJ2-2): DGGITQSPKYLFRKEGQNVTLSCEQNLNHDAMYWYRQDPGQGLRLIYYSQIVNDFQKGDIAEGYSVSREKKESFPLTVTSAQKNPTAFYLCVSSISAIRELFFGEGSRLTVL.